The present T cell receptor (beta chain) was sequenced within a study of blood T cell repertoires in COVID-19. Study as a whole: Acute and convalescent COVID-19 specimens originated in the United States, Italy and Spain. T cells, B-cell-depleted T cells, or PBMCs supplied cDNA or gDNA.

J was trimmed by 4 bases and V by 1 base; bases with no gene match: 4. The CDR3 consists of 14 residues. Germline V gene data show CDR1 as MNHNS and CDR2 as SASEGT. Under the authors' procedure: Counts of nucleated cells, estimated from reference gene primer amplification, were obtained. Sequenced by immunoSEQ multiplex PCR; TCRdb stores in-frame clones only, minus some. V, J and clone size reflect that table, while D and trimming were determined from the DNA. The sample carries about 50,000 clones, around 88% recorded once. This TCR was recovered from a woman older than 75 with acute or convalescent COVID-19. The chain links TRBV6-1 to TRBJ2-7; 7 nucleotides agree with TRBD1. The specimen sequenced was peripheral blood. For the CDR3, the DNA is TGTGCCAGCAGTGAAGGGGCAGGGGGATACGAGCAGTACTTC. Its translation: CASSEGAGGYEQYF.